The present T cell receptor beta chain was sequenced within a study of T cell responses to AZD1222 COVID-19 vaccine. TCRdb's table, derived via immunoSEQ multiplex PCR, lists solely in-frame clones and lacks some. The data hold roughly 100,000 clones, with roughly 87% observed a single time. The CDR3 has 14 residues. Per the germline V gene, CDR1 is SGDLS and CDR2 is YYNGEE. Trimming removed 4 bases from V and 7 bases from J, with 17 bases in between. In this sample, this clone turned up a few times. This sample comprised peripheral blood, obtained on day 0 of AZD1222 vaccination. The clonotype comes from an adult in good health. The chain couples TRBV9 to TRBJ1-1; perhaps TRBD1 as D (6 bases). Here the CDR3 DNA reads TGTGCCAGCAGCCAGGAACAGGGACCCAATGAAGCTTTCTTT. It yields the protein CASSQEQGPNEAFF.